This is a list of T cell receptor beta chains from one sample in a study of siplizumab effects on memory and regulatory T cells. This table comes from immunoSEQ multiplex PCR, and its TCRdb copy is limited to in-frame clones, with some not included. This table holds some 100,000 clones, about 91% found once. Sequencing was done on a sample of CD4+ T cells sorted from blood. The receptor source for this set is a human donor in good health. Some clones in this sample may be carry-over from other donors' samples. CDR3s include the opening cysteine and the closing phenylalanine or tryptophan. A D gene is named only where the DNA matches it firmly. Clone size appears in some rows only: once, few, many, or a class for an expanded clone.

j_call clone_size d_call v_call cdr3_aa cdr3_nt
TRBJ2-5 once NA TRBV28 CASSALGQNQETQYF TGTGCCAGCAGTGCTTTGGGACAAAATCAAGAGACCCAGTACTTC
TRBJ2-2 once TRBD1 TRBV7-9 CASSSGQGNTGELFF TGTGCCAGCAGCTCGGGACAGGGAAACACCGGGGAGCTGTTTTTT
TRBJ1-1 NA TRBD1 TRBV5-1 CASSPDRVHTEAFF TGCGCCAGCAGCCCGGACAGGGTCCACACTGAAGCTTTCTTT
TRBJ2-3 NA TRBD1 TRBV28 CASSISGTGGAGDTQYF TGTGCCAGCAGTATCTCCGGGACAGGGGGCGCTGGAGATACGCAGTATTTT
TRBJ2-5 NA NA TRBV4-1 CASSQVNLGFAETQYF TGCGCCAGCAGCCAAGTTAATTTGGGTTTTGCGGAGACCCAGTACTTC
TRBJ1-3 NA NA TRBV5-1 CASSSGNTIYF TGCGCCAGCTCCTCTGGAAACACCATATATTTT
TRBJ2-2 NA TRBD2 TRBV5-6 CASSPLAGTSAGELFF TGTGCCAGCAGCCCCCTCGCCGGGACTAGTGCCGGGGAGCTGTTTTTT
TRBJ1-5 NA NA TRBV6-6 CASRAELGGNQPQHF TGTGCCAGCAGGGCAGAATTAGGGGGCAATCAGCCCCAGCATTTT
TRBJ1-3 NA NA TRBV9 CASTFGQGNTIYF TGTGCCAGCACCTTCGGACAGGGAAACACCATATATTTT
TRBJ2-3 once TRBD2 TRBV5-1 CASSSLAGSNTQYF TGCGCCAGCAGCTCCCTAGCGGGATCAAATACGCAGTATTTT
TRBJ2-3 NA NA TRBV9 CASSVGGRWRSADTQYF TGTGCCAGCAGCGTAGGTGGAAGATGGAGGAGCGCAGATACGCAGTATTTT
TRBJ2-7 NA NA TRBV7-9 CASSLVRLVGEQYF TGTGCCAGCAGCTTAGTCAGGCTGGTGGGGGAGCAGTACTTC
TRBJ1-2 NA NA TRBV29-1 CSVGILNGYTF TGCAGCGTTGGGATCCTTAATGGCTACACCTTC
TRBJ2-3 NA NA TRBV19 CASSIRRLGGLGTDTQYF TGTGCCAGTAGTATTCGGAGGCTCGGGGGGCTCGGCACAGATACGCAGTATTTT
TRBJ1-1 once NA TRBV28 CASGILLGPNTEAFF TGTGCCAGCGGGATCCTCTTGGGACCGAACACTGAAGCTTTCTTT
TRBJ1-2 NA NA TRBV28 CASSLLGGSRDGYTF TGTGCCAGCAGTTTATTGGGGGGCTCACGCGATGGCTACACCTTC
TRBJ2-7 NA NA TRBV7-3 CASSNGAGDYEQYF TGTGCCAGCAGCAACGGGGCAGGGGACTACGAGCAGTACTTC
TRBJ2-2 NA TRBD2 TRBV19 CASSTSGREYTGELFF TGTGCCAGTAGTACTAGCGGGAGGGAGTACACCGGGGAGCTGTTTTTT
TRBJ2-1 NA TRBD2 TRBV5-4 CASSPGLAGGYEQFF TGTGCCAGCAGCCCCGGACTAGCGGGAGGATATGAGCAGTTCTTC
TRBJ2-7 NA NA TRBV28 CASSSLYEQYF TGTGCCAGCAGTTCCCTTTACGAGCAGTACTTC
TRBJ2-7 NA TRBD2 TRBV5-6 CASRPRLAGAYEQYF TGTGCCAGCAGACCCAGACTAGCGGGTGCCTACGAGCAGTACTTC
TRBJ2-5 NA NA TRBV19 CASRPGGAGETQYF TGTGCCAGTAGGCCTGGGGGCGCCGGAGAGACCCAGTACTTC
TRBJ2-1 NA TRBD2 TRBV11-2 CASSLGIMPSGSLVNEQFF TGTGCCAGCAGCTTAGGTATTATGCCTAGCGGGAGTCTGGTAAATGAGCAGTTCTTC
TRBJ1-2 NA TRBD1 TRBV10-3 CAISELETGGDYGYTF TGTGCCATCAGTGAGTTAGAGACAGGGGGAGACTATGGCTACACCTTC
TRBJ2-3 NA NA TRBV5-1 CASSLTPSTDTQYF TGCGCCAGCAGCCTCACCCCTAGCACAGATACGCAGTATTTT
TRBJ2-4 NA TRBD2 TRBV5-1 CASSFGSGRAGDIQYF TGCGCCAGCAGCTTTGGTAGCGGGAGGGCTGGAGACATTCAGTACTTC
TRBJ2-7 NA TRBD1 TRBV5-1 CASSIGQGRAYEQYF TGCGCCAGCAGCATAGGACAGGGGAGAGCCTACGAGCAGTACTTC
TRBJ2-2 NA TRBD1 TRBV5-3 CASSQITGVGELFF TGTGCCAGCAGCCAGATAACAGGGGTCGGGGAGCTGTTTTTT
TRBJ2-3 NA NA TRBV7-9 CASSRLWTENTDTQYF TGTGCCAGCAGTAGACTTTGGACAGAAAATACAGATACGCAGTATTTT
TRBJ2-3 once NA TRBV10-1 CASSKAAYEQYF TGCGCCAGCAGCAAAGCAGCGTACGAGCAGTATTTT
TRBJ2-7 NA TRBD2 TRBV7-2 CASSLEAGLAGENEQYF TGTGCCAGCAGCTTAGAAGCCGGACTAGCGGGAGAGAACGAGCAGTACTTC
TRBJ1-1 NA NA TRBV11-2 CASTPGLTNTEAFF TGTGCCAGCACCCCGGGACTCACGAACACTGAAGCTTTCTTT
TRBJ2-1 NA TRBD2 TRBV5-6 CASSLEPSGLYNEQFF TGTGCCAGCAGCTTAGAGCCTAGCGGTTTATACAATGAGCAGTTCTTC
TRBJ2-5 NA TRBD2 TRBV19 CASSQGTSGRGETQYF TGTGCCAGTAGCCAAGGGACTAGCGGCCGAGGAGAGACCCAGTACTTC
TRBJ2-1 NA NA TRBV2 CASSVAGFSNEQFF TGTGCCAGCAGTGTAGCAGGGTTCTCCAATGAGCAGTTCTTC
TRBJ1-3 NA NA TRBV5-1 CASSDLGASGNTIYF TGCGCCAGCAGCGACTTGGGGGCCTCTGGAAACACCATATATTTT
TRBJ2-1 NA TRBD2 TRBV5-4 CASSLARTSGNEQFF TGTGCCAGCAGCTTGGCGCGGACTAGCGGCAATGAGCAGTTCTTC
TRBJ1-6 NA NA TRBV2 CASSSGPGRSPLHF TGTGCCAGCAGTTCGGGACCCGGGCGGTCACCCCTCCACTTT
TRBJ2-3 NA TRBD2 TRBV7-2 CASSLGRLAGGDTQYF TGTGCCAGCAGCTTGGGCCGACTAGCGGGAGGAGATACGCAGTATTTT
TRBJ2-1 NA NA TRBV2 CASSPEVSSYNEQFF TGTGCCAGCAGCCCTGAGGTTAGCTCCTACAATGAGCAGTTCTTC
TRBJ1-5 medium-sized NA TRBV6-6 CASSSGSNQPQHF TGTGCCAGCAGTTCAGGGAGCAATCAGCCCCAGCATTTT
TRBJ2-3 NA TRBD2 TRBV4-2 CASSPEPGGTQYF TGTGCCAGCAGCCCAGAGCCGGGGGGGACGCAGTATTTT
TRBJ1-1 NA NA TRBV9 CASSVVEGLGEAFF TGTGCCAGCAGCGTAGTGGAGGGGTTAGGTGAAGCTTTCTTT